Following are 10 T cell receptor beta chains from one sample sequenced in a study of radiotherapy plus CTLA-4 blockade in lung cancer (dated by TCRdb to the late 2010s). Library preparation was by the immunoSEQ multiplex PCR assay. TCRdb retrieved this table from immuneACCESS and kept in-frame rearrangements only. Not all clones are present; in checked studies, unresolved V genes account for under half, and no reason is known for the remainder. The sample table shows approximately 100,000 clones, and over 75% are seen once. Under 3% of the sample belongs to the ten largest clones. Sample: peripheral blood, taken from a patient treated with radiotherapy plus ipilimumab. The receptors were sampled from a human donor with non-small cell lung cancer that progressed on radiotherapy plus ipilimumab. Some clones in this sample may be carry-over from other donors' samples.

The CDR3 sequence: CASSYGWQPYGYTF. The CDR3 bases are TGTGCCAGCAGCTACGGGTGGCAGCCATATGGCTACACCTTC. This chain uses TRBV11-2 with TRBJ1-2; D gene uncertain. This CDR3 spans 14 amino acids. V shed 4 bases and J shed 5 bases, with 14 bases lying between them. Germline CDR1 and CDR2: SGHAT and FQNNGV.

The V gene is TRBV10-3, the J gene TRBJ1-4, with a weak D call TRBD1 (5 bases). Germline V gene sequence: CDR1 ENHRY, CDR2 SYGVKD. Trimming stripped 4 bases from V and 0 bases from J, with 15 bases between. The CDR3 consists of 17 residues. DNA of the CDR3: TGTGCCATCAGTGCTATACGGGGGGGAACAACTAATGAAAAACTGTTTTTT. Its translation is CAISAIRGGTTNEKLFF.

The genes are TRBV7-3 and TRBJ1-1, with D possibly matching TRBD1 (5 bases). The V end was cut by 1 base, the J end by 8 bases, with 14 bases between. The CDR3 contains 14 residues. CDR1 is SGHTA and CDR2 is FQGTGA in the germline V gene. CDR3 loop: CASSLMPGDPEAFF. CDR3 in DNA: TGTGCCAGCAGCTTAATGCCGGGGGATCCAGAAGCTTTCTTT.

The CDR3 loop is CASSWTRRSNYGYTF. The CDR3 nucleotides are TGTGCCAGCAGTTGGACTCGGCGGTCTAACTATGGCTACACCTTC. V usage is TRBV6-5 and J usage is TRBJ1-2; D is undetermined. Germline V CDR1 and CDR2: MNHEY, SVGAGI. The CDR3 runs to 15 residues. V lost 4 bases and J 0 bases, leaving 12 bases between the germline ends.

The chain carries TRBV18 and TRBJ1-2; weak D call: TRBD1 (5 bases). Between the trimmed V and J ends, which lost 0 bases and 2 bases, there was a span of 7 bases. CDR1 KGHSH and CDR2 LQKENI come from the germline V gene. The CDR3 loop spans 14 amino acids. The CDR3 reads CASSPPHRNYGYTF. DNA of the CDR3: TGTGCCAGCTCACCACCGCACAGGAACTATGGCTACACCTTC.

The chain links TRBV9 to TRBJ2-7, with unresolved D. This CDR3 has 14 amino acids. Trimming removed 0 bases from V and 2 bases from J, with 9 bases in between. CDR1 and CDR2 (germline): SGDLS, YYNGEE. CDR3 residues: CASSVGGMAYEQYF. The CDR3 DNA reads TGTGCCAGCAGCGTAGGCGGCATGGCCTACGAGCAGTACTTC.

The V and J genes are TRBV28 and TRBJ1-2, with D uncertain. The CDR3 loop spans 15 amino acids. Germline assignment: CDR1 MDHEN and CDR2 SYDVKM. V lost 5 bases and J lost 4, with 17 bases in between. The CDR3 coding sequence is TGTGCCAGCAGTACGGGTAGAGCCGGATCCTATGGCTACACCTTC. This codes for CASSTGRAGSYGYTF.

This chain uses TRBV11-2 with TRBJ2-7; D perhaps matches TRBD2 (6 bases). V lost 3 bases to trimming and J lost 3 bases, with 15 bases between them. CDR1 is SGHAT and CDR2 is FQNNGV in the germline V gene. There are 15 residues in the CDR3. The CDR3 DNA sequence: TGTGCCAGCAGCTTCCAGGTTAGCGGCCACTACGAGCAGTACTTC. Amino acids: CASSFQVSGHYEQYF.

The chain has TRBV30 and TRBJ1-2, with D possibly TRBD1 on 5 matching bases. The CDR3 has 15 amino acids. Looked up from germline, CDR1 is GTSNPN and CDR2 is SVGIG (reference sequence). Trimming cost V 4 bases and J 10 bases, with 25 bases left between them. The CDR3 sequence is CAWNPFGTAGQSYTF. The CDR3 region has the DNA TGTGCCTGGAACCCGTTCGGGACGGCTGGGCAGTCCTACACCTTC.

The chain has TRBV28 and TRBJ1-5; D call uncertain. Germline CDR1 MDHEN, CDR2 SYDVKM. V lost 6 bases and J lost 2, with 11 bases in between. The CDR3 totals 14 residues. The CDR3 DNA sequence: TGTGCCAGCAGCTTCATGAGGGGCAATCAGCCCCAGCATTTT. Translation: CASSFMRGNQPQHF.